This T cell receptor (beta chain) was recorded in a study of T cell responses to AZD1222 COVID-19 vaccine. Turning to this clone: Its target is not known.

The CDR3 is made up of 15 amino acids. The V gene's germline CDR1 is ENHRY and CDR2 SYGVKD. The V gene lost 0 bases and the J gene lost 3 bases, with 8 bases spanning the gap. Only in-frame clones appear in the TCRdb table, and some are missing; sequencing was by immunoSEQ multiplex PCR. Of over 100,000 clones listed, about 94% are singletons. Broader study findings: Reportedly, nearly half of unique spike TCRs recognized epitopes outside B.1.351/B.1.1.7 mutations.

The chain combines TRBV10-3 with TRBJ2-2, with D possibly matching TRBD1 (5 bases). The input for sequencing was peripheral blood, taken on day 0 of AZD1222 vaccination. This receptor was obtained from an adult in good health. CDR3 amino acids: CAISESAGHTGELFF. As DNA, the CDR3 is TGTGCCATCAGTGAGTCGGCAGGGCACACCGGGGAGCTGTTTTTT.